This T cell receptor beta chain comes out of a study of blood T cell repertoires in COVID-19. The wider study: Acute and convalescent COVID-19 specimens originated in the United States, Italy and Spain.

Original processing notes: How many nucleated cells were present was estimated from reference gene primer amplification. Data came from immunoSEQ multiplex PCR; TCRdb stores just in-frame clones and leaves some out. D and trimming were read from the DNA, whereas the V and J calls and clone size are those reported in that table. The sample lists some 390,000 clones; approximately 92% were seen once. V was pared by 5 bases and J by 7 bases, with 8 bases between. CDR1 and CDR2 (germline): SNHLY, FYNNEI. There are 11 residues in the CDR3. Participant-reported clinical history was the basis for cohort assignment. The recovered donors of Cohort 3 showed two negative PCRs, clearance, or symptom resolution.

The chain joins TRBV2 to TRBJ1-2; TRBD1 might be the D (5 bases). This clonotype originated in a man aged 25-45 years who had recovered from COVID-19. Specimen: PBMCs or T cells enriched from blood (not recorded which). CDR3 nucleotides: TGTGCCAGCAGTCCAGGGTCTGGCTACACCTTC. This encodes CASSPGSGYTF.